The sequence of this T cell receptor beta chain was determined in a study of blood T cell repertoires in COVID-19. Data came from immunoSEQ multiplex PCR; TCRdb stores just in-frame clones and leaves some out. The sample consists of roughly 220,000 clones, 70% to 90% of them appearing once. V lost 3 bases and J 3 bases, leaving 8 bases between the germline ends. Germline CDR1 and CDR2: DFQATT and SNEGSKA (reference sequence). The CDR3 spans 12 residues. This receptor was identified in a man aged 25 to 40 who had recovered from COVID-19. Sequenced: peripheral blood. The J gene is TRBJ1-2, the V gene TRBV20-1; D ambiguous. CDR3 nucleotide sequence: TGCAGTGCTAGTATCTTTGACTATGGCTACACCTTC. Protein product: CSASIFDYGYTF.